The text below deals with one T cell receptor (beta chain). Its antigen is currently unknown. Pooling covered second doses at about 4 or about 12 weeks. This sample is part of a study of T cell responses to AZD1222 COVID-19 vaccine. Findings and caveats of the study: Of the AZD1222 recipients, only 5 or 6 were seropositive at baseline. Repertoires in all cases were sampled only once the peak T cell response had passed.

The table came from immunoSEQ multiplex PCR; TCRdb's copy has only in-frame clones and leaves some out. Altogether about 99,000 clones are present, approximately 93% being singletons, with the ten largest covering 8% to 9.5%. With 0 bases removed from V and 3 bases from J, the gap between germline ends came to 9 bases. Germline CDR1 is SGHRS and CDR2 is YFSETQ. The CDR3 consists of 14 residues. The TCR originated in an adult who received the AZD1222 COVID-19 vaccine. Here the sequenced sample was peripheral blood, taken 28 days after the second AZD1222 dose. This sequence joins TRBV5-1 and TRBJ1-1, with D perhaps matching TRBD1 (5 bases). CDR3 DNA: TGCGCCAGCAGCTTGGACAGAGGGGACACTGAAGCTTTCTTT. It yields the protein CASSLDRGDTEAFF. Looking up the rest from reference TRBV5-1 and TRBJ1-1 gives the full variable domain: KAGVTQTPRYLIKTRGQQVTLSCSPISGHRSVSWYQQTPGQGLQFLFEYFSETQRNKGNFPGRFSGRQFSNSRSEMNVSTLELGDSALYLCASSLDRGDTEAFFGQGTRLTVV.